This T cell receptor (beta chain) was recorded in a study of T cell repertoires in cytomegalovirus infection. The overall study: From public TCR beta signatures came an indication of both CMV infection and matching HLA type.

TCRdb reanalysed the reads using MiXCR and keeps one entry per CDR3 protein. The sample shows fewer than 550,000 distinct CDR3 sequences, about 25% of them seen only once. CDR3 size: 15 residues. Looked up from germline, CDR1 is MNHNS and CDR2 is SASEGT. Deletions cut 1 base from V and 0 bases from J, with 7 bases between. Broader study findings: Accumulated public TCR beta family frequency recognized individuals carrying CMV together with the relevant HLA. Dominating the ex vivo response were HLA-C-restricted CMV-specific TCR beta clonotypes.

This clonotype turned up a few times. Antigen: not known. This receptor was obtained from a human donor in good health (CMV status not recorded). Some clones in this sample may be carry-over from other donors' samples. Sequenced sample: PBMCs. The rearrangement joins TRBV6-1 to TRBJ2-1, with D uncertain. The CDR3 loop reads CASSEGAFSYNEQFF. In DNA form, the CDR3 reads TGTGCCAGCAGTGAAGGCGCTTTCTCCTACAATGAGCAGTTCTTC.